Below, one T cell receptor beta chain is given with its context. Its antigen is currently unknown. These data belong to a study of post-analysis software for immune sequencing data. V was trimmed by 0 bases and J by 7 bases, leaving 14 bases between them. Germline loops: CDR1 SGHRS, CDR2 YFSETQ. This CDR3 is 15 amino acids long. Findings of the study overall: TRBV5-6, TRBV5-1 and TRBV20-1 belonged to a set of about five TRBV segments that were more frequent in patients than controls.

Unique molecular identifiers were carried by the TCR beta cDNA libraries. Starting from about 0.94 to 9.7 million T cells, the study yielded roughly 0.5 million cDNA molecules. MiXCR was run by TCRdb on the PCR reads, yielding one entry per CDR3 protein. The repertoire holds roughly 600,000 distinct CDR3 sequences, with about 40% as singletons. The sample taken for sequencing was blood. This rearrangement joins TRBV5-1 to TRBJ2-1; no clear D gene. The receptor was derived from a girl between 10 and 17 years old with multiple sclerosis. The CDR3 bases are TGCGCCAGCAGCTTGGGAGGACGAGAATCTAATGAGCAGTTCTTC. It is translated as CASSLGGRESNEQFF.